Presented here are 26 T cell receptor beta chains from one specimen sequenced in a study of PD-L1 blockade in urothelial cancer. Libraries were prepared by immunoSEQ multiplex PCR; TCRdb keeps only in-frame clonotypes and omits some of them. The sample has about 43,000 clones; about four fifths are singletons. Time point: peripheral blood 6 weeks after treatment start. Sample: PBMCs, taken around atezolizumab (anti-PD-L1) treatment. These receptors originate from a man aged 55 to 69 with urothelial cancer.

The rearrangement joins TRBV4-2 to TRBJ2-5; perhaps TRBD2 as D (7 bases). The germline V gene encodes CDR1 LGHNA and CDR2 YNFKEQ. CDR3 length: 18 amino acids. Trimming took off 1 base at V and 2 bases at J, with 20 bases between the two ends. The CDR3 DNA reads TGTGCCAGCAGCCAAGTCGGGTTTAACGGGGGGCTACAAGAGACCCAGTACTTC. Protein: CASSQVGFNGGLQETQYF.

The chain recombines TRBV5-1 with TRBJ1-1; TRBD1 matches 9 bases. The CDR3 is 15 residues long. Germline V lookup: CDR1 SGHRS, CDR2 YFSETQ. V lost 1 base to trimming and J lost 5 bases; unmatched junction nucleotides: 6. CDR3 loop: CASSLFGTGRTEAFF. DNA of the CDR3: TGCGCCAGCAGCTTGTTCGGGACAGGGCGAACTGAAGCTTTCTTT.

The J gene is TRBJ1-1, the V gene TRBV7-8; D gene uncertain. The CDR3 covers 14 residues. V lost 3 bases and J 1 base, leaving 9 bases between the germline ends. In germline, CDR1 is SGHVS, CDR2 FQNEAQ. CDR3 protein: CASSFSRQNTEAFF. The CDR3, as DNA: TGTGCCAGCAGCTTCAGCAGACAGAACACTGAAGCTTTCTTT.

This clone was counted a few times. The V and J genes are TRBV7-9 and TRBJ1-4; tentatively, D is TRBD1 (6 bases). The CDR3 consists of 13 residues. Trimming removed 5 bases at V and 8 bases at J, with 12 bases between. The germline gives CDR1 SEHNR, CDR2 FQNEAQ (reference sequence). CDR3 protein: CASSPQGNEKLFF. CDR3 DNA sequence: TGTGCCAGCAGCCCTCAGGGGAACGAAAAACTGTTTTTT.

This clone was seen once. The chain is built from TRBV20-1 and TRBJ2-5; D is uncertain. Germline assignment: CDR1 DFQATT and CDR2 SNEGSKA (reference sequence). The length of the CDR3 is 11 residues. The V gene lost 1 base and the J gene lost 5 bases, with 5 bases spanning the gap. The CDR3 DNA reads TGCAGTGCTAGAGTCGGGGAGACCCAGTACTTC. Translation gives CSARVGETQYF.

The J gene is TRBJ2-7, the V gene TRBV2, with D possibly TRBD2 on 5 matching bases. Trimming left V 6 bases short and J 3 bases short, with 9 bases between. The CDR3 loop spans 12 amino acids. Germline V gene data show CDR1 as SNHLY and CDR2 as FYNNEI. As DNA, the CDR3 is TGTGCCAGCAGGGAGGTCAACTACGAGCAGTACTTC. It codes for CASREVNYEQYF.

This chain joins TRBV6-4 and TRBJ1-2; D not certain. CDR3 size: 15 residues. The germline CDR1 and CDR2 sequences are MRHNA and SNTAGT. Trimming pared 2 bases from V and 7 bases from J, leaving 17 bases between. The CDR3 sequence: CASSDGVLDSGGYTF. CDR3 nucleotide sequence: TGTGCCAGCAGTGACGGTGTCCTTGATTCAGGTGGCTACACCTTC.

This clone was seen a single time. J is TRBJ1-3 and V is TRBV29-1, with D possibly being TRBD1 (5 bases). This CDR3 has 13 amino acids. Trimming took off 7 bases at V and 1 base at J, with 11 bases between the two ends. Germline V lookup: CDR1 SQVTM, CDR2 ANQGSEA. The chain's CDR3 is CSAQAGSGNTIYF. CDR3 DNA sequence: TGCAGCGCCCAGGCAGGGTCTGGAAACACCATATATTTT.

The chain joins TRBV4-2 to TRBJ2-2; D is perhaps TRBD2 (6 bases). Germline CDR1 is LGHNA and CDR2 is YNFKEQ. The V and J ends lost 1 base and 4 bases respectively, with 16 bases between them. This CDR3 spans 17 amino acids. The CDR3 nucleotides are TGTGCCAGCAGCCAAGGGAAGCAGGAGGGATTCACCGGGGAGCTGTTTTTT. As protein: CASSQGKQEGFTGELFF.

J is TRBJ2-5 and V is TRBV5-1, with a weak D call TRBD1 (6 bases). V shed 8 bases and J shed 5 bases, with 19 bases lying between them. This CDR3 has 14 amino acids. Germline CDR1 and CDR2: SGHRS and YFSETQ. This CDR3 reads CASTGTTSRETQYF. CDR3 in DNA: TGCGCCAGTACCGGGACAACCAGCAGGGAGACCCAGTACTTC. The complete variable domain, with remaining parts taken from reference TRBV5-1 and TRBJ2-5, reads KAGVTQTPRYLIKTRGQQVTLSCSPISGHRSVSWYQQTPGQGLQFLFEYFSETQRNKGNFPGRFSGRQFSNSRSEMNVSTLELGDSALYLCASTGTTSRETQYFGPGTRLLVL.

This rearrangement joins TRBV2 to TRBJ2-3; D is unclear. The V end was cut by 0 bases, the J end by 14 bases, with 15 bases between. Germline lookup yields CDR1 SNHLY and CDR2 FYNNEI. The CDR3 contains 13 residues. As DNA, the CDR3 is TGTGCCAGCAGTGAAGCGCTTGGCCGTCTCCCGTATTTT. As protein: CASSEALGRLPYF.

This clone was recorded only once. The chain carries TRBV5-6 and TRBJ2-1, with 12 bases matching TRBD1. The CDR3 is 17 residues long. Trimming took 4 bases from V and 2 from J; bases not matched to a gene: 7. Germline CDR1 is SGHDT and CDR2 is YYEEEE. The CDR3 here is CASSLPGQGATYNEQFF. The DNA of the CDR3 is TGTGCCAGCAGCCTGCCGGGACAGGGGGCCACCTACAATGAGCAGTTCTTC.

V gene TRBV28 combines with J gene TRBJ1-5; 8 bases agree with TRBD1. V lost 6 bases and J lost 4; bases outside the gene matches: 2. The CDR3 consists of 13 residues. Germline values: CDR1 MDHEN, CDR2 SYDVKM. The CDR3 protein is CASRQGGNQPQHF. In DNA, the CDR3 is TGTGCCAGCAGACAGGGGGGGAATCAGCCCCAGCATTTT. The full variable domain, completed using reference TRBV28 and TRBJ1-5, is DVKVTQSSRYLVKRTGEKVFLECVQDMDHENMFWYRQDPGLGLRLIYFSYDVKMKEKGDIPEGYSVSREKKERFSLILESASTNQTSMYLCASRQGGNQPQHFGDGTRLSIL.

The chain carries TRBV4-1 and TRBJ1-5, with TRBD1 matching over 10 bases. Germline lookup yields CDR1 MGHRA and CDR2 YSYEKL. The CDR3 is 14 amino acids. V was clipped by 4 bases and J by 10 bases; unmatched bases: 7. Here the CDR3 reads CASSLGQGERPQHF. DNA of the CDR3: TGCGCCAGCAGCCTAGGACAGGGGGAGAGACCCCAGCATTTT.

The chain employs TRBV10-3 and TRBJ2-3, with TRBD1 matching over 11 bases. Trimming at V came to 4 bases and at J to 5 bases, leaving 8 bases not matched to a gene. The germline gives CDR1 ENHRY, CDR2 SYGVKD. The CDR3 runs to 16 residues. The CDR3 DNA reads as TGTGCCATCAGTGGCGGACAGGGGGCGCGCCTAGATACGCAGTATTTT. Translating it yields CAISGGQGARLDTQYF.

The chain joins TRBV7-9 to TRBJ2-5; TRBD2 matches at 7 bases. The germline V gene has CDR1 SEHNR and CDR2 FQNEAQ (reference sequence). The CDR3 consists of 16 residues. Trimming took 5 bases from V and 4 from J; bases not matched to a gene: 13. CDR3 in DNA: TGTGCCAGCAGCCAAGCGGGGTCCGCCCCGGGAGAGACCCAGTACTTC. Translation gives CASSQAGSAPGETQYF.

This chain links TRBV19 with TRBJ2-2; 7 bases fit TRBD1. The germline CDR1 and CDR2 sequences are LNHDA and SQIVND (reference sequence). The ends lost 4 bases at V and 4 bases at J; junction bases unmatched: 3. This CDR3 has 14 residues. The CDR3: CASSTTGVTGELFF. The DNA of the CDR3 is TGTGCCAGTAGTACCACAGGGGTCACCGGGGAGCTGTTTTTT.

J is TRBJ2-3 and V is TRBV19, with TRBD1 as a possible D gene (6 bases). CDR1 LNHDA and CDR2 SQIVND come from the germline V gene (reference sequence). Trimming shortened V by 4 bases and J by 1 base, and 12 bases separated the two germline ends. CDR3 length: 15 amino acids. The CDR3 nucleotides are TGTGCCAGTAGTACAGGGGTGGTTGGCACAGATACGCAGTATTTT. This codes for CASSTGVVGTDTQYF.

The gene calls are TRBV15 and TRBJ2-2; a possible D gene is TRBD1 (5 bases). The CDR3 has 14 amino acids. The V and J ends lost 7 bases and 2 bases respectively, with 11 bases between them. In germline, CDR1 is LNHNV, CDR2 YYDKDF (reference sequence). Here the CDR3 DNA reads TGTGCCACCAAGCAAGGGGCCAACACCGGGGAGCTGTTTTTT. Encoded protein: CATKQGANTGELFF.

The sample holds one count of this clone. The J gene is TRBJ1-1, the V gene TRBV27, with a weak D call TRBD1 (6 bases). V was pared by 5 bases and J by 1 base, with 11 bases between. Germline V gene sequence: CDR1 MNHEY, CDR2 SMNVEV (reference sequence). CDR3 length equals 14 residues. CDR3 nucleotide sequence: TGTGCCAGCAGTCCCTGGACAGCGAACACTGAAGCTTTCTTT. Translating it yields CASSPWTANTEAFF.

V is TRBV21-1 and J is TRBJ2-2; the tabulated D call, TRBD1, remains unverified against the DNA. TRBV21-1 has pseudogene status. The CDR3 length is 16 residues. This chain's CDR3 is CASSKGTGKNTGELFF. Written as DNA, the CDR3 is TGTGCCAGCAGCAAAGGTACAGGGAAAAACACCGGGGAGCTGTTTTTT.

This clone was recorded once. This chain uses TRBV2 with TRBJ1-2; D might be TRBD1 (5 bases). The length of the CDR3 is 15 residues. V shed 4 bases and J shed 4 bases, with 16 bases lying between them. Germline V CDR1 and CDR2: SNHLY, FYNNEI. For the CDR3, the DNA is TGTGCCAGCAGTGTCGCCAGGCGGGGGGTCTATGGCTACACCTTC. The encoded protein is CASSVARRGVYGYTF. Combining the CDR3 with reference TRBV2 and TRBJ1-2 gives the whole variable domain EPEVTQTPSHQVTQMGQEVILRCVPISNHLYFYWYRQILGQKVEFLVSFYNNEISEKSEIFDDQFSVERPDGSNFTLKIRSTKLEDSAMYFCASSVARRGVYGYTFGSGTRLTVV.

CDR3 residues: CASSPGGGNNYGYTF. The DNA of the CDR3 is TGTGCCAGCAGCCCTGGCGGGGGGAATAACTATGGCTACACCTTC. The V and J genes are TRBV7-9 and TRBJ1-2, with a tentative D call TRBD1 (5 bases). The germline V gene has CDR1 SEHNR and CDR2 FQNEAQ (reference sequence). Trimming took 5 bases from V and 1 from J, leaving 14 bases between them. There are 15 residues in the CDR3.

V gene TRBV6-1 combines with J gene TRBJ1-2; TRBD1 aligns across 7 bases. Looked up from germline, CDR1 is MNHNS and CDR2 is SASEGT. Trimming took 11 bases from V and 6 from J; bases not matched to a gene: 12. This CDR3 contains 13 residues. CDR3 sequence: CARSSPGGNGYTF. The CDR3 DNA reads as TGTGCCCGATCTTCCCCAGGGGGGAATGGCTACACCTTC.

V and J are TRBV28 and TRBJ2-5; D perhaps matches TRBD1 (6 bases). Trimming removed 6 bases from V and 3 bases from J, with 17 bases in between. The CDR3 is 15 amino acids. Germline V gene sequence: CDR1 MDHEN, CDR2 SYDVKM. CDR3 coding DNA: TGTGCCAGCAGCCTCCGGACAGCAAAAAAAGAGACCCAGTACTTC. This translates into CASSLRTAKKETQYF.

The chain recombines TRBV28 with TRBJ1-1, with D unresolved. This CDR3 comprises 15 residues. Germline V lookup: CDR1 MDHEN, CDR2 SYDVKM. The germline V and J ends were trimmed by 2 bases and 4 bases, with 14 bases remaining between them. Written as DNA, the CDR3 is TGTGCCAGCAGTTTACTGGAACTACTTTCCACTGAAGCTTTCTTT. Translating gives CASSLLELLSTEAFF.